One sample yielded the 10 T cell receptor beta chains listed below, sequenced in a study of CD8+ T cells in alopecia areata (dated by TCRdb to 2016 to 2018). Preparation of the library involved the immunoSEQ multiplex PCR assay. RNA was extracted from all samples and reverse transcribed into cDNA, which served as template for TCR sequencing. TCRdb limited this immuneACCESS table to in-frame rearrangements with V and J called. A share of clones is missing; checked studies link under half to unresolved V genes, and the rest is unexplained. This sample comprises a few hundred thousand clones, about three fifths of them detected only once. The ten most abundant clones make up roughly 0.93% of the sample. The treatment or condition label here, explained by the study, means: oral pan-JAK inhibitor, 5-10 mg twice daily. The sequencing used CD4+ T cells sorted from blood, collected between weeks 51 and 54, from a patient treated with tofacitinib. The receptors stem from a human donor with alopecia areata.

CDR3 protein: CSASQGSNYGYTF. The CDR3, as DNA: TGCAGCGCATCACAGGGGTCTAACTATGGCTACACCTTC. The chain has TRBV29-1 and TRBJ1-2, with 7 nucleotides matching TRBD1. The CDR3 totals 13 residues. The V segment lost 7 bases and the J segment 0 bases; nucleotides outside the gene matches: 5. Per germline, CDR1 SQVTM and CDR2 ANQGSEA.

CDR3 nucleotides: TGTGCCTGGAGTGTAGGGACATATAAGCCCCAGCATTTT. The encoded protein is CAWSVGTYKPQHF. This rearrangement joins TRBV30 to TRBJ1-5; D may be TRBD1 (6 bases). Germline V gene lookup returns CDR1 GTSNPN and CDR2 SVGIG (reference sequence). Trimming cost V 0 bases and J 8 bases, with 11 bases left between them. This CDR3 contains 13 residues.

Only a few counts were recorded for this clone. At one boundary the junction diverges from the germline segment, which might be a read error. The V call is TRBV29-1, the J call TRBJ2-7, with D perhaps TRBD1 (7 bases). Germline V gene data show CDR1 as SQVTM and CDR2 as ANQGSEA. The CDR3 is made up of 13 amino acids. This CDR3 reads CSVKDRAAGEQYF. DNA for the CDR3: TGCAGCGTTAAAGACAGGGCGGCGGGGGAGCAGTACTTC.

The chain carries TRBV29-1 and TRBJ1-6, with D maybe TRBD1 (5 bases). Germline CDR1 SQVTM, CDR2 ANQGSEA. The CDR3 spans 15 residues. V was cut by 5 bases and J by 7 bases, with 18 bases left in between. The CDR3 bases are TGCAGCGTTCGCCGGGACTGGGGAGTGAATTCACCCCTCCACTTT. This encodes CSVRRDWGVNSPLHF. The full variable domain, rest sourced from reference TRBV29-1 and TRBJ1-6, is SAVISQKPSRDICQRGTSLTIQCQVDSQVTMMFWYRQQPGQSLTLIATANQGSEATYESGFVIDKFPISRPNLTFSTLTVSNMSPEDSSIYLCSVRRDWGVNSPLHFGNGTRLTVT.

This clone turned up a few times. The chain combines TRBV9 with TRBJ2-5; a weak D match, TRBD1 (6 bases). This CDR3 spans 13 amino acids. Trimming left V 2 bases short and J 5 bases short, with 10 bases between. CDR1 is SGDLS, CDR2 YYNGEE, per germline. In DNA, the CDR3 is TGTGCCAGCAGCGTGACAACAGGGGAGACCCAGTACTTC. Protein: CASSVTTGETQYF.

This clone was seen a single time. The V and J genes are TRBV30 and TRBJ2-1; possibly TRBD2 for D (5 bases). The CDR3 has 15 residues. The V gene lost 0 bases and the J gene lost 3 bases, with 12 bases spanning the gap. CDR1 GTSNPN and CDR2 SVGIG come from the germline V gene (reference sequence). The CDR3 sequence: CAWSVLRTHYNEQFF. The CDR3 nucleotides read TGTGCCTGGAGTGTACTTAGGACTCACTACAATGAGCAGTTCTTC.

The chain is built from TRBV5-1 and TRBJ2-3; D remains ambiguous. The V and J ends lost 5 bases and 0 bases respectively, with 13 bases between them. CDR1 and CDR2 from the germline V gene are SGHRS and YFSETQ. CDR3 length: 15 amino acids. In nucleotides, the CDR3 is TGCGCCAGCAGTTTCAGCTTACCTAGCACAGATACGCAGTATTTT. It translates to CASSFSLPSTDTQYF.

This clone has more than one count but fewer than ten. The V and J genes are TRBV11-2 and TRBJ2-3; TRBD1 matches 9 bases. The CDR3 extends over 18 amino acids. In germline, CDR1 is SGHAT, CDR2 FQNNGV. V was clipped by 5 bases and J by 0 bases; unmatched bases: 12. CDR3 amino acids: CASSTHRGPRTSTDTQYF. CDR3 nucleotide sequence: TGTGCCAGCAGCACGCACAGGGGGCCTAGGACTAGCACAGATACGCAGTATTTT. Supplemented by reference TRBV11-2 and TRBJ2-3, the full variable domain reads EAGVAQSPRYKIIEKRQSVAFWCNPISGHATLYWYQQILGQGPKLLIQFQNNGVVDDSQLPKDRFSAERLKGVDSTLKIQPAKLEDSAVYLCASSTHRGPRTSTDTQYFGPGTRLTVL.

The chain uses TRBV9 and TRBJ2-3; 16 nucleotides match TRBD2. Germline V gives CDR1 SGDLS, CDR2 YYNGEE. V trimming: 3 bases; J trimming: 5 bases; junction bases outside the gene matches: 9. This CDR3 is built from 18 residues. The chain's CDR3 is CASSAGLAGGSGEDTQYF. The CDR3 DNA reads as TGTGCCAGCAGCGCGGGACTAGCGGGGGGGAGTGGTGAAGATACGCAGTATTTT.

The rearrangement uses TRBV29-1 and TRBJ2-7; 13 nucleotides align to TRBD2. Trimming removed 7 bases from V and 7 bases from J; junction bases left unmatched: 4. This CDR3 contains 12 residues. Germline CDR1 SQVTM, CDR2 ANQGSEA. CDR3 in amino acids: CSAWTSGGEQYF. Here the CDR3 DNA reads TGCAGCGCGTGGACTAGCGGGGGTGAGCAGTACTTC.